The 28 T cell receptor beta chains presented below share a single source sample, sequenced in a study of blood T cell repertoires in COVID-19. Measured with immunoSEQ multiplex PCR; TCRdb has only the in-frame clones, and not every one. The table shows more than 150,000 clones, with about 85% occurring only once. The sequenced sample consisted of peripheral blood. The origin of the receptors is a woman in her 70s with acute or convalescent COVID-19.

The chain links TRBV4-3 to TRBJ2-5; 7 nucleotides line up with TRBD2. Germline V lookup: CDR1 LGHNA, CDR2 YSLEER. This CDR3 is built from 15 residues. J gave up 7 bases and V 0 bases, and 8 bases lay outside the gene matches. The DNA of the CDR3 is TGCGCCAGCAGCCAAGAACACCCGGGGAGGGGGACCCAGTACTTC. Amino acid sequence: CASSQEHPGRGTQYF.

This clone showed up just once. CDR3 sequence: CASSLLEYRTGATF. Here the CDR3 DNA reads TGTGCCAGCAGTTTATTGGAGTACAGGACGGGTGCCACCTTC. V is TRBV28 and J is TRBJ1-2, with D maybe TRBD1 (5 bases). The CDR3 is made up of 14 amino acids. In germline, CDR1 is MDHEN, CDR2 SYDVKM. The V gene lost 1 base and the J gene lost 13 bases, with 19 bases spanning the gap.

The chain couples TRBV13 to TRBJ1-1; perhaps TRBD1 as D (5 bases). Germline values: CDR1 PRHDT, CDR2 FYEKMQ (reference sequence). The CDR3 extends over 15 amino acids. Trimming pared 5 bases from V and 0 bases from J, leaving 13 bases between. In DNA, the CDR3 is TGTGCCAGCAGCGGGGGGGAAACCATGAACACTGAAGCTTTCTTT. Translation: CASSGGETMNTEAFF.

The DNA of the CDR3 is TGCGCCAGCAGCCCGGGACAGGGGGCAGATACGCAGTATTTT. It encodes CASSPGQGADTQYF. The gene calls are TRBV5-1 and TRBJ2-3; TRBD1 agrees at 11 bases. The V gene end was trimmed by 4 bases and the J gene end by 4 bases; junction bases not matched to a gene: 2. The CDR3 has 14 amino acids. Germline CDR1 reads SGHRS; CDR2 reads YFSETQ. The full variable domain, its missing parts supplied by reference TRBV5-1 and TRBJ2-3, is KAGVTQTPRYLIKTRGQQVTLSCSPISGHRSVSWYQQTPGQGLQFLFEYFSETQRNKGNFPGRFSGRQFSNSRSEMNVSTLELGDSALYLCASSPGQGADTQYFGPGTRLTVL.

This chain uses TRBV11-2 with TRBJ2-2, with a weak D call TRBD1 (7 bases). Germline CDR1 is SGHAT and CDR2 is FQNNGV. The length of the CDR3 is 17 residues. V lost 4 bases to trimming and J lost 1 base, with 16 bases between them. DNA for the CDR3: TGTGCCAGCAGCTACGGGGACTGGACAGGGAACACCGGGGAGCTGTTTTTT. Amino acids: CASSYGDWTGNTGELFF. The variable domain in full, with the rest retrieved from reference TRBV11-2 and TRBJ2-2, is EAGVAQSPRYKIIEKRQSVAFWCNPISGHATLYWYQQILGQGPKLLIQFQNNGVVDDSQLPKDRFSAERLKGVDSTLKIQPAKLEDSAVYLCASSYGDWTGNTGELFFGEGSRLTVL.

CDR3 protein: CASSFRGATQNTF. In DNA form, the CDR3 reads TGTGCCAGCAGTTTTCGGGGGGCGACTCAAAACACCTTC. The chain carries TRBV28 and TRBJ1-2, with a possible D match to TRBD1 (6 bases). CDR1 MDHEN and CDR2 SYDVKM come from the germline V gene. The germline V and J ends were trimmed by 3 bases and 12 bases, with 17 bases remaining between them. The CDR3 runs 13 residues.

The sample holds a few counts of this clone. The chain joins TRBV5-1 to TRBJ1-1; D perhaps matches TRBD1 (5 bases). The CDR3 totals 16 residues. Between the trimmed V and J ends, which lost 4 bases and 0 bases, there was a span of 16 bases. CDR1 is SGHRS and CDR2 is YFSETQ in the germline V gene. The CDR3 is CASSQGTGSMNTEAFF. The DNA of the CDR3 is TGCGCCAGCAGCCAAGGAACAGGTTCTATGAACACTGAAGCTTTCTTT.

The chain joins TRBV30 to TRBJ1-3; 7 nucleotides line up with TRBD1. The V gene end was trimmed by 3 bases and the J gene end by 4 bases; junction bases not matched to a gene: 6. This CDR3 is 14 amino acids long. Germline loops: CDR1 GTSNPN, CDR2 SVGIG (reference sequence). CDR3 sequence: CAWSQTGLGNTIYF. CDR3 DNA sequence: TGTGCCTGGAGCCAGACAGGGCTCGGAAACACCATATATTTT.

This clone was detected only a few times. This chain uses TRBV12-3 or TRBV12-4 with TRBJ1-4; 8 bases are shared with TRBD1. The V segment lost 5 bases and the J segment 10 bases; nucleotides outside the gene matches: 0. The CDR3 spans 11 residues. The CDR3 DNA follows: TGTGCCAGCAGTACAGGGGGAAAACTGTTTTTT. This sequence encodes CASSTGGKLFF.

V and J are TRBV30 and TRBJ1-6; D may be TRBD1 (6 bases). CDR1 GTSNPN and CDR2 SVGIG come from the germline V gene (reference sequence). Trimming pared 0 bases from V and 7 bases from J, leaving 19 bases between. The length of the CDR3 is 17 residues. DNA for the CDR3: TGTGCCTGGAGTGTCCGTACACCAACAACAGGGAATTCACCCCTCCACTTT. Amino acids: CAWSVRTPTTGNSPLHF.

The V call is TRBV5-6, the J call TRBJ2-3; 10 bases line up with TRBD2. The junction had 7 bases not matched to a gene; V was cut back by 0 bases and J by 0 bases. CDR1 SGHDT and CDR2 YYEEEE come from the germline V gene. The CDR3 covers 18 residues. Here the CDR3 DNA reads TGTGCCAGCAGCTTGGTATTAGCGGGGGGCCGAAGCACAGATACGCAGTATTTT. Residues: CASSLVLAGGRSTDTQYF.

This clone was seen only a few times. CDR3 region: CASSLTGNTEAFF. The CDR3 DNA reads TGCGCCAGCAGCTTGACAGGGAACACTGAAGCTTTCTTT. The V and J genes are TRBV5-1 and TRBJ1-1; possibly TRBD1 for D (5 bases). CDR1 and CDR2 from the germline V gene are SGHRS and YFSETQ. Trimming removed 1 base from V and 1 base from J, with 5 bases in between. The CDR3 spans 13 residues. The entire variable domain, with the rest obtained from reference TRBV5-1 and TRBJ1-1, is as follows: KAGVTQTPRYLIKTRGQQVTLSCSPISGHRSVSWYQQTPGQGLQFLFEYFSETQRNKGNFPGRFSGRQFSNSRSEMNVSTLELGDSALYLCASSLTGNTEAFFGQGTRLTVV.

This chain links TRBV5-1 with TRBJ2-3; 9 bases agree with TRBD2. Germline loops: CDR1 SGHRS, CDR2 YFSETQ. V gave up 0 bases and J gave up 4 bases; unmatched junction bases: 9. The CDR3 runs to 17 residues. CDR3 amino acids: CASSLARSGGPPDTQYF. The CDR3 nucleotides read TGCGCCAGCAGCTTGGCCCGCAGCGGGGGGCCTCCAGATACGCAGTATTTT.

V gene TRBV6-6 combines with J gene TRBJ1-2; a possible D gene is TRBD1 (5 bases). Looked up from germline, CDR1 is MNHNY and CDR2 is SVGAGI (reference sequence). V lost 0 bases to trimming and J lost 2 bases, with 7 bases between them. CDR3 size: 14 residues. The CDR3 DNA sequence: TGTGCCAGCAGTTACTCGCAGGGAAACTATGGCTACACCTTC. This sequence encodes CASSYSQGNYGYTF.

This chain joins TRBV13 and TRBJ1-1; no clear D. The length of the CDR3 is 11 residues. V shed 5 bases and J shed 2 bases, with 3 bases lying between them. Germline values: CDR1 PRHDT, CDR2 FYEKMQ (reference sequence). The CDR3 nucleotides read TGTGCCAGCAGCATAAACACTGAAGCTTTCTTT. This codes for CASSINTEAFF.

The chain carries TRBV19 and TRBJ1-2; D uncertain. The CDR3 runs 16 residues. Germline V gene lookup returns CDR1 LNHDA and CDR2 SQIVND (reference sequence). V was cut by 8 bases and J by 0 bases, with 19 bases left in between. The CDR3 spells CASGPIGSPSNYGYTF. The CDR3 coding sequence is TGTGCCAGTGGACCGATCGGGAGTCCCTCTAACTATGGCTACACCTTC.

The chain recombines TRBV20-1 with TRBJ2-1; TRBD2 matches 10 bases. The CDR3 totals 16 residues. Germline V CDR1 and CDR2: DFQATT, SNEGSKA (reference sequence). With V trimmed by 6 bases and J by 4 bases, 12 bases remained unmatched. Written as DNA, the CDR3 is TGCAGTGCGAGTACAACAGCGGGGGGGCGTTACAATGAGCAGTTCTTC. As protein: CSASTTAGGRYNEQFF.

J is TRBJ2-1 and V is TRBV19, with a tentative D call TRBD2 (5 bases). Trimming left V 5 bases short and J 5 bases short, with 16 bases between. CDR1 and CDR2 from the germline V gene are LNHDA and SQIVND (reference sequence). This CDR3 comprises 15 residues. CDR3 in DNA: TGTGCCAGTAGTCCCCGATTAGCGCACCACAATGAGCAGTTCTTC. This gives the protein CASSPRLAHHNEQFF.

The chain joins TRBV19 to TRBJ1-2, with TRBD1 identical over 7 bases. The CDR3 has 14 amino acids. Losses at the gene ends were 7 bases for V and 4 bases for J; bases not matched to a gene: 9. Germline CDR1 LNHDA, CDR2 SQIVND (reference sequence). This CDR3 is CASTTLTGTYGYTF. The CDR3 DNA reads as TGTGCCAGTACCACCCTGACAGGGACCTATGGCTACACCTTC.

The chain joins TRBV10-3 to TRBJ2-5, with a weak D call TRBD1 (6 bases). V lost 4 bases and J lost 2, with 8 bases in between. The CDR3 runs to 13 residues. From germline, CDR1 is ENHRY and CDR2 SYGVKD. The CDR3 is CAISGQVQETQYF. The CDR3 coding sequence is TGTGCCATCAGTGGACAGGTACAAGAGACCCAGTACTTC.

The chain joins TRBV4-1 to TRBJ1-2, with a possible D match to TRBD1 (5 bases). Germline CDR1 reads MGHRA; CDR2 reads YSYEKL. V was pared by 1 base and J by 4 bases, with 10 bases between. The CDR3 has 14 residues. This CDR3 is CASSQVAGGYGYTF. The CDR3 region has the DNA TGCGCCAGCAGCCAAGTTGCCGGGGGCTATGGCTACACCTTC.

J is TRBJ1-2 and V is TRBV7-9; D uncertain. This CDR3 contains 13 residues. Trimming left V 3 bases short and J 4 bases short, with 9 bases between. The germline V gene encodes CDR1 SEHNR and CDR2 FQNEAQ (reference sequence). The CDR3 loop reads CASSFLAAYGYTF. DNA of the CDR3: TGTGCCAGCAGCTTCCTGGCGGCCTATGGCTACACCTTC.

J is TRBJ2-7 and V is TRBV1; the listed D gene, TRBD2, was not tested against the DNA. TRBV1 is a pseudogene locus. The CDR3 runs 18 residues. The CDR3 is CTSSQDPSGNRSSYEQYF. As DNA, the CDR3 is TGCACCAGCAGCCAAGATCCTAGCGGGAACAGGAGCTCCTACGAGCAGTACTTC.

The chain is built from TRBV20-1 and TRBJ1-5; 7 bases line up with TRBD1. Germline assignment: CDR1 DFQATT and CDR2 SNEGSKA (reference sequence). V shed 3 bases and J 3 bases; nucleotides not matched to a gene: 11. The CDR3 length is 16 residues. In DNA form, the CDR3 reads TGCAGTGCTAGTCATCCGGGACAGTATTACAATCAGCCCCAGCATTTT. Encoded protein: CSASHPGQYYNQPQHF.

The rearrangement joins TRBV5-1 to TRBJ1-3; D uncertain. Germline V gives CDR1 SGHRS, CDR2 YFSETQ. The CDR3 has 15 residues. Trimming removed 0 bases from V and 2 bases from J, with 9 bases in between. The CDR3 region is CASSLAGNPGNTIYF. CDR3 bases: TGCGCCAGCAGCTTGGCGGGGAATCCTGGAAACACCATATATTTT.

This chain joins TRBV19 and TRBJ1-1; D is undetermined. The CDR3 is made up of 14 amino acids. V lost 2 bases to trimming and J lost 1 base, with 8 bases between them. Germline values: CDR1 LNHDA, CDR2 SQIVND (reference sequence). The CDR3 here is CASSIPAGNTEAFF. The CDR3 DNA reads TGTGCCAGTAGTATACCGGCAGGGAACACTGAAGCTTTCTTT.

The genes are TRBV25-1 and TRBJ1-2; 7 nucleotides agree with TRBD1. The CDR3 length is 15 residues. Germline V gene sequence: CDR1 MGHDK, CDR2 SYGVNS. The V gene end was trimmed by 4 bases and the J gene end by 4 bases; junction bases not matched to a gene: 9. For the CDR3, the DNA is TGTGCCAGCAGTGGAAGACAGGGCCTCGTCTATGGCTACACCTTC. Translating gives CASSGRQGLVYGYTF.

This clone is a singleton in its sample. The chain combines TRBV28 with TRBJ2-3; TRBD2 matches 11 bases. Per germline, CDR1 MDHEN and CDR2 SYDVKM. V gave up 8 bases and J gave up 5 bases; unmatched junction bases: 15. The CDR3 spans 17 residues. The DNA of the CDR3 is TGTGCCAGCTCCGAAGGGGGACTAGCGGTCTCTCGAGATACGCAGTATTTT. This codes for CASSEGGLAVSRDTQYF.